This entry features one TCR beta chain sequence. Its antigen is still unknown. This sample stems from a study of immune evolution from preneoplasia to lung adenocarcinoma. The assay was immunoSEQ multiplex PCR, and TCRdb's table has in-frame clones only and misses some. Of thousands of clones in the sample, 75% to 90% are singletons; the top ten hold 5% to 7%. Macro-dissection enriched premalignant or tumor cells before nucleic acid extraction. Germline-derived CDR1 and CDR2 are MDHEN and SYDVKM. This CDR3 region has 13 residues. Trimming removed 6 bases from V and 6 bases from J, with 14 bases in between. Study results and caveats: Top clone frequencies peaked in normal lung, apparently declining through invasive adenocarcinoma. Later-stage lesions appeared to have more T cells, more diversity, less clonality.

The sequence came from a person between 65 and 80 years old with lung adenocarcinoma. What was sequenced was FFPE minimally invasive lung adenocarcinoma tissue. J is TRBJ1-2 and V is TRBV28; D is possibly TRBD1 (6 bases). Here the CDR3 reads CASSPPRGNGYTF. For the CDR3, the DNA is TGTGCCAGCAGCCCCCCCAGGGGAAATGGCTACACCTTC.